The source of this T cell receptor beta chain is a study of CD8+ T cells in alopecia areata. Findings and caveats of the study: More clonal than normal scalp was lesional scalp, particularly alopecia totalis/universalis.

RNA, once extracted, was reverse transcribed into cDNA for use as the sequencing template. Using immunoSEQ multiplex PCR, the repertoire was profiled, and TCRdb retains in-frame clones only, with some absent. The table has 70,000 or so clones, approximately 61% seen once. V was trimmed by 6 bases and J by 6 bases, leaving 12 bases between them. The CDR3 spans 11 residues. Germline values: CDR1 SQVTM, CDR2 ANQGSEA. Alopecia areata patients gave lesional scalp punch biopsies and peripheral blood samples. Details on this clone: Its antigen is still unknown.

The sequencing used CD8+ T cells sorted from blood, collected at week 0. The sequence was collected from a human donor with alopecia areata. The gene calls are TRBV29-1 and TRBJ2-7; no firm D call. The CDR3 reads CSVPVGPEQYF. The CDR3 nucleotides are TGCAGCGTCCCTGTGGGTCCCGAGCAGTACTTC.